This passage covers 17 T cell receptor beta chains from one sample sequenced in a study of cytomegalovirus exposure and HLA in healthy donors. It was with 60 Vbeta and 13 Jbeta primers that the PCR ran. Using immunoSEQ multiplex PCR, the repertoire was profiled, and TCRdb retains in-frame clones only, with some absent. This table holds 85,000 to 100,000 clones, roughly 80% found once. The sample comprised PBMCs. Source of these receptors: a man aged 45 to 65 in good health and CMV-seropositive.

This chain joins TRBV7-9 and TRBJ2-2; D is unclear. V lost 3 bases and J 2 bases, leaving 7 bases between the germline ends. The CDR3 runs to 14 residues. Germline V gene data show CDR1 as SEHNR and CDR2 as FQNEAQ (reference sequence). The CDR3, as DNA: TGTGCCAGCAGCTTTCTGAGCAACACCGGGGAGCTGTTTTTT. Amino acids: CASSFLSNTGELFF.

The V call is TRBV19, the J call TRBJ1-2; D perhaps matches TRBD1 (6 bases). The CDR3 loop spans 14 amino acids. V lost 10 bases to trimming and J lost 7 bases, with 22 bases between them. Germline loops: CDR1 LNHDA, CDR2 SQIVND (reference sequence). The CDR3 here is CATWPGGAGGGYTF. As DNA, the CDR3 is TGTGCCACCTGGCCGGGGGGGGCGGGCGGTGGCTACACCTTC.

The V call is TRBV7-9, the J call TRBJ1-2; D is undetermined. V gave up 5 bases and J gave up 5 bases, with 12 bases separating them. The CDR3 runs to 13 residues. The V gene's germline CDR1 is SEHNR and CDR2 FQNEAQ (reference sequence). In DNA, the CDR3 is TGTGCCAGCAGCCTAGACTTACCGTATGGCTACACCTTC. It specifies CASSLDLPYGYTF.

This clone was counted once. The CDR3 loop reads CASSLRLAGTGELFF. Here the CDR3 DNA reads TGTGCCAGCAGCTTACGGCTAGCGGGTACCGGGGAGCTGTTTTTT. V is TRBV7-2 and J is TRBJ2-2; 8 bases are shared with TRBD2. The CDR3 contains 15 residues. Trimming removed 2 bases from V and 5 bases from J; junction bases left unmatched: 4. Germline values: CDR1 SGHTA, CDR2 FQGNSA.

In this sample, this clone turned up a few times. V and J are TRBV5-5 and TRBJ2-5, with unresolved D. The tail of the sequence fits TRBJ2-7 better, so the J call may be wrong. From germline, CDR1 is SGHKS and CDR2 YYEKEE (reference sequence). The CDR3 covers 13 residues. The CDR3 bases are TGTGCCAGCAGCTTGGCCGTTATGTACGAGCAGTACTTC. This encodes CASSLAVMYEQYF.

This clone was found a few times. An end of the junction differs from the germline gene, which may be a read error. This sequence joins TRBV18 and TRBJ1-4; possibly TRBD1 for D (5 bases). CDR3 length: 15 amino acids. The germline gives CDR1 KGHSH, CDR2 LQKENI. The CDR3 nucleotides are TGTGCCAGCTCACCGTTCGGGGGTGTGAATGGAAAACTGTTTTTT. It is translated as CASSPFGGVNGKLFF.

The J gene is TRBJ1-6, the V gene TRBV28; the D is unclear. Germline CDR1 and CDR2: MDHEN and SYDVKM. V lost 6 bases and J lost 7, with 13 bases in between. The CDR3 is 14 amino acids. The CDR3 region has the DNA TGTGCCAGCAGCAAACCGGGTCTAAATTCACCCCTCCACTTT. This gives the protein CASSKPGLNSPLHF.

This chain connects TRBV18 to TRBJ1-1; D is unresolved. Trimming left V 2 bases short and J 7 bases short, with 11 bases between. The CDR3 consists of 13 residues. CDR1 KGHSH and CDR2 LQKENI come from the germline V gene. CDR3: CASSPTNGSEAFF. DNA of the CDR3: TGTGCCAGCTCACCAACGAATGGGAGTGAAGCTTTCTTT.

On this clone: Mismatch with germline at one junction end may stem from a read error. This chain joins TRBV27 and TRBJ1-2, with a tentative D call TRBD1 (6 bases). Germline lookup yields CDR1 MNHEY and CDR2 SMNVEV (reference sequence). The length of the CDR3 is 13 residues. CDR3 amino acids: CASRTGNLYGYPF. For the CDR3, the DNA is TGTGCCAGCAGAACAGGGAACCTCTATGGCTACCCCTTC.

Worth noting for this clone: Within the sample, other DNA sequences also encode this same CDR3. The chain has TRBV28 and TRBJ2-7; the D gene is possibly TRBD2 (6 bases). Germline V gene data show CDR1 as MDHEN and CDR2 as SYDVKM. V lost 5 bases and J lost 2, with 7 bases in between. The CDR3 runs 12 residues. CDR3 protein: CASSPGAYEQYF. Here the CDR3 DNA reads TGTGCCAGCAGTCCGGGAGCCTACGAGCAGTACTTC.

The DNA of the CDR3 is TGTGCCAGCAGCTTAATAAGCGGGGGGGAGAACTACGAGCAGTACTTC. This codes for CASSLISGGENYEQYF. The J gene is TRBJ2-7, the V gene TRBV7-2; 10 positions match TRBD2. Germline trimming cut 2 bases from V and 3 bases from J; bases unmatched to any gene: 7. Germline assignment: CDR1 SGHTA and CDR2 FQGNSA. The CDR3 totals 16 residues.

This clone was observed a few times. The chain has TRBV7-2 and TRBJ1-3; no clear D. CDR3 length equals 15 residues. The germline CDR1 and CDR2 sequences are SGHTA and FQGNSA. V lost 1 base, J lost 1 base, and 8 bases lay in between. The CDR3 here is CASSLESRSGNTIYF. The CDR3 DNA follows: TGTGCCAGCAGCTTAGAGTCACGGTCTGGAAACACCATATATTTT.

The CDR3 DNA reads as TGTGCCAGCAGCGACCGGGACAGGGGAAACAATGAGCAGTTCTTC. Translated: CASSDRDRGNNEQFF. The V and J genes are TRBV7-9 and TRBJ2-1, with 10 bases identical to TRBD1. Germline V gene data show CDR1 as SEHNR and CDR2 as FQNEAQ (reference sequence). Losses at the gene ends were 5 bases for V and 5 bases for J; bases not matched to a gene: 6. The CDR3 contains 15 residues.

Regarding this clone: Relative to the germline gene, one junction end is altered; a read error may explain this. This sequence joins TRBV7-9 and TRBJ2-7; no firm D call. The CDR3 consists of 12 residues. Germline-derived CDR1 and CDR2 are SEHNR and FQNEAQ (reference sequence). DNA of the CDR3: TGTTCCAGCAGCTGGAGCTGGGACGAGCAGTACTTC. This encodes CSSSWSWDEQYF.

Concerning this clone: The same CDR3 can be traced to other DNA sequences in this sample. The gene calls are TRBV9 and TRBJ1-2, with TRBD1 matching over 7 bases. CDR1 SGDLS and CDR2 YYNGEE come from the germline V gene. The length of the CDR3 is 13 residues. The V gene end was trimmed by 3 bases and the J gene end by 4 bases; junction bases not matched to a gene: 3. The CDR3 nucleotides read TGTGCCAGCAGCGAGGGACAGTCCTATGGCTACACCTTC. It is translated as CASSEGQSYGYTF.

This sequence joins TRBV28 and TRBJ2-2; TRBD2 aligns across 11 bases. V dropped 10 bases and J dropped 9; count of bases not matched to a gene: 10. CDR1 and CDR2 (germline): MDHEN, SYDVKM. The length of the CDR3 is 14 residues. For the CDR3, the DNA is TGTGCCACCCATAGCGGGGGGGCCGACCGGGAGCTGTTTTTT. Protein: CATHSGGADRELFF. Full variable domain (remainder filled in from reference TRBV28 and TRBJ2-2): DVKVTQSSRYLVKRTGEKVFLECVQDMDHENMFWYRQDPGLGLRLIYFSYDVKMKEKGDIPEGYSVSREKKERFSLILESASTNQTSMYLCATHSGGADRELFFGEGSRLTVL.

The rearrangement uses TRBV6-5 and TRBJ2-1, with TRBD1 matching over 9 bases. The CDR3 length is 15 residues. The ends lost 8 bases at V and 6 bases at J; junction bases unmatched: 11. The germline gives CDR1 MNHEY, CDR2 SVGAGI. The CDR3 spells CASSPKGQGLNEQFF. Written as DNA, the CDR3 is TGTGCCAGCTCCCCAAAGGGACAGGGCCTCAATGAGCAGTTCTTC.